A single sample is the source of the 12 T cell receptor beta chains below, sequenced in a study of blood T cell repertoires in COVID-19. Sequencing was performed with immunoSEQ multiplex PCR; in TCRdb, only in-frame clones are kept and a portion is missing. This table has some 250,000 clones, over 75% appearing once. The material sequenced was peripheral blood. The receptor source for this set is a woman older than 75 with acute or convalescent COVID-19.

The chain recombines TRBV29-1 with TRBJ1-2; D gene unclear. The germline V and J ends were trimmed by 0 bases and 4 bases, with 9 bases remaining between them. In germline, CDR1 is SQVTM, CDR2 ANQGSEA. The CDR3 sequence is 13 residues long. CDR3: CSVEDLDPYGYTF. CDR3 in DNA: TGCAGCGTTGAAGATCTAGACCCCTATGGCTACACCTTC.

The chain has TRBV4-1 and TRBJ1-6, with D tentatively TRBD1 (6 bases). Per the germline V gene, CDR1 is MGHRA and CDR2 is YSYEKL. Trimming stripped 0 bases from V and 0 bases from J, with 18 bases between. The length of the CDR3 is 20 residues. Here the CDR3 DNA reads TGCGCCAGCAGCCAAGATGAGTCAATCAGAGGGGGCTCCTATAATTCACCCCTCCACTTT. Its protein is CASSQDESIRGGSYNSPLHF.

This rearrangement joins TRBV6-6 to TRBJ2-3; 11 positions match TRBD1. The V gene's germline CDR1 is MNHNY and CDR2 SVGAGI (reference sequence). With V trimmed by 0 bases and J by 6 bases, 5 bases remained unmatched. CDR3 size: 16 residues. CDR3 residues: CASSYSRTGGADTQYF. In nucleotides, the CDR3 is TGTGCCAGCAGTTACTCGAGGACAGGGGGCGCCGATACGCAGTATTTT.

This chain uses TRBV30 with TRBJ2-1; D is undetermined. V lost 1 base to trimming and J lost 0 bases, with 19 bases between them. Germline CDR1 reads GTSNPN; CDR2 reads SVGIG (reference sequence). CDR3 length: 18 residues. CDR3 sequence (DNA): TGTGCCTGGAGTGACACTGAAGGCCTAGTGGGCTCCTACAATGAGCAGTTCTTC. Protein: CAWSDTEGLVGSYNEQFF.

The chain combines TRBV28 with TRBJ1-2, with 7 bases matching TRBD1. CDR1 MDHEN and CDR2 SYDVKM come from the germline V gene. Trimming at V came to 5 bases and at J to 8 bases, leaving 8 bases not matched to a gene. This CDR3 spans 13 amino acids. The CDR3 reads CASSVGHRGGYTF. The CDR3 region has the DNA TGTGCCAGCAGTGTGGGTCACAGGGGAGGCTACACCTTC.

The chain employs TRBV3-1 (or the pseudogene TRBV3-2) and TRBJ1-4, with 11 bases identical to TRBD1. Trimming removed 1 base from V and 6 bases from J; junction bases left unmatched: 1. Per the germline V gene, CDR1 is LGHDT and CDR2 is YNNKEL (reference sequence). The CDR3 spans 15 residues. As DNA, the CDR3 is TGTGCCAGCAGCCAAGCGGGACAGGGGGATGAAAAACTGTTTTTT. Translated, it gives CASSQAGQGDEKLFF.

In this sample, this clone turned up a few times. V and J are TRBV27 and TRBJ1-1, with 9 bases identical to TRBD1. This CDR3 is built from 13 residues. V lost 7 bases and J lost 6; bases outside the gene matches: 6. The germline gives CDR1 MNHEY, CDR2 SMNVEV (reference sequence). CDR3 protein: CASMLQGAAEAFF. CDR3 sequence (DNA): TGTGCCAGCATGCTACAGGGGGCGGCTGAAGCTTTCTTT.

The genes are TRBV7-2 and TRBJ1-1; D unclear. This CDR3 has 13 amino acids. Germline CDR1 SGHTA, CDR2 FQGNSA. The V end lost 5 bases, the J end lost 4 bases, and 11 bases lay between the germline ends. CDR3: CASSALSGTEAFF. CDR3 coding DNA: TGTGCCAGCAGCGCCTTATCCGGCACTGAAGCTTTCTTT.

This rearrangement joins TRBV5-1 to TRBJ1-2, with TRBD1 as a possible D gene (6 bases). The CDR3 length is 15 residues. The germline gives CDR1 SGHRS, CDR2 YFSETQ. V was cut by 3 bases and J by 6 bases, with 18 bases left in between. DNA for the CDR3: TGCGCCAGCAGCTGGGAAGCGGGGGCGGCGGATGGCTACACCTTC. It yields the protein CASSWEAGAADGYTF.

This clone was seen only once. The CDR3, as DNA: TGTGCCTGGGGCAGAAACTCTGGAAACACCATATATTTT. As protein: CAWGRNSGNTIYF. The genes are TRBV30 and TRBJ1-3; D not resolved. Trimming left V 5 bases short and J 0 bases short, with 8 bases between. Germline V gene data show CDR1 as GTSNPN and CDR2 as SVGIG (reference sequence). The CDR3 length is 13 residues. Based on the CDR3 plus reference TRBV30 and TRBJ1-3, the full variable domain is SQTIHQWPATLVQPVGSPLSLECTVEGTSNPNLYWYRQAAGRGLQLLFYSVGIGQISSEVPQNLSASRPQDRQFILSSKKLLLSDSGFYLCAWGRNSGNTIYFGEGSWLTVV.

CDR3 residues: CASSPRRERTGELFF. CDR3 nucleotides: TGTGCCAGCAGCCCACGTCGGGAGAGAACCGGGGAGCTGTTTTTT. V usage is TRBV7-8 and J usage is TRBJ2-2; TRBD2 is a possible D gene (6 bases). Germline values: CDR1 SGHVS, CDR2 FQNEAQ. The CDR3 extends over 15 amino acids. Between the trimmed V and J ends, which lost 5 bases and 5 bases, there was a span of 15 bases.

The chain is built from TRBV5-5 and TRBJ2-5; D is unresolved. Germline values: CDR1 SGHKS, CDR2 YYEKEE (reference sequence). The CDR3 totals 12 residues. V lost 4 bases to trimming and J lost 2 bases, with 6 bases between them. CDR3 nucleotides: TGTGCCAGCAGCCATCAACAAGAGACCCAGTACTTC. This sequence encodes CASSHQQETQYF.